These T cell receptor beta chains were read from a single sample in a study of fetal regulatory T cell absence and autoimmunity. Here immunoSEQ multiplex PCR was the method, and the copy in TCRdb shows in-frame clones only, minus some. The top ten hold roughly 2% of the sample, which has 95,000 or so clones, approximately 75% seen once. Sample: pancreas tissue. The receptors shown here come from a male donor with IPEX syndrome. CDR3s leave out the opening cysteine and the closing phenylalanine or tryptophan. The order of the fields is CDR3 protein, CDR3 length, V gene.

CDR3 protein: ASSFYRGSNQPQH
CDR3 length: 13
V gene: TRBV27

CDR3 protein: ATSRDPVAGLGPYEQY
CDR3 length: 16
V gene: TRBV15

CDR3 protein: ASSYSVKAEQF
CDR3 length: 11
V gene: TRBV6-5

CDR3 protein: ASSLGLAGVYEQY
CDR3 length: 13
V gene: TRBV11-2

CDR3 protein: ASSRAGDTMTQY
CDR3 length: 12
V gene: TRBV6-5

CDR3 protein: ASSLKRGTGNTIY
CDR3 length: 13
V gene: TRBV7-9

CDR3 protein: ASSAQRGTGGNYGYT
CDR3 length: 15
V gene: TRBV9

CDR3 protein: ASSEGAGTRLYEQY
CDR3 length: 14
V gene: TRBV9

CDR3 protein: ASSKREVGTDTQY
CDR3 length: 13
V gene: TRBV6-6

CDR3 protein: ASSAGRGGSTGELF
CDR3 length: 14
V gene: TRBV9

CDR3 protein: ASSLSGLVIETQY
CDR3 length: 13
V gene: TRBV5-1

CDR3 protein: AINRGLAGLQETQY
CDR3 length: 14
V gene: TRBV2

CDR3 protein: ASSFGQGGGYT
CDR3 length: 11
V gene: TRBV27

CDR3 protein: ASSLDRGNEQF
CDR3 length: 11
V gene: TRBV7-2

CDR3 protein: ASSLRKAAPYNEQF
CDR3 length: 14
V gene: TRBV18

CDR3 protein: AWSVQGNTEAF
CDR3 length: 11
V gene: TRBV30

CDR3 protein: ASSLFGTDKNIQY
CDR3 length: 13
V gene: TRBV5-7

CDR3 protein: AISDGFSTDTQY
CDR3 length: 12
V gene: TRBV10-3

CDR3 protein: ASSSSGYEQY
CDR3 length: 10
V gene: TRBV6-6

CDR3 protein: ASSVGRVETQY
CDR3 length: 11
V gene: TRBV9

CDR3 protein: ASSVRLAGTDTQY
CDR3 length: 13
V gene: TRBV6-1

CDR3 protein: ASSTQTVQETQY
CDR3 length: 12
V gene: TRBV5-6

CDR3 protein: ASSPTANTEAF
CDR3 length: 11
V gene: TRBV4-1